This TCR beta chain was obtained from a study of cytomegalovirus exposure and HLA in healthy donors (dated by TCRdb to about 2017). In terms of the full investigation: In an earlier analysis of around 540 of the donors, approximately 300 Gb of sequence data and 90 million to 120 million unique TCR beta sequences from some 170 million T cells were reported. An early release that covered several hundred HLA-typed donors contained around 300 gigabases of sequencing data and around 80 million unique TCR sequences. Of the approximately 400 genotyped donors, over 70% fell in the genetic ancestry cluster associated with self-reported Caucasian donors. The aim of the study was to test whether cataloging public T cell receptors could identify signatures of past pathogen exposure. Using immunosequencing, the study profiled T cell repertoires from fewer than 700 subjects and related those repertoires to cytomegalovirus serostatus. In addition to the first cohort of approximately 670 subjects, a separate validation cohort of some 120 different subjects was used. High-throughput TCR immunosequencing, statistical association of individual TCRs with disease status, and machine learning were combined to predict cytomegalovirus infection status. In a later analysis, previously published TCR beta repertoires from 666 donors were re-analyzed and high-resolution HLA genotyping was added so that TCR occurrence patterns could be studied. The later analysis used no new phenotypic data to find candidate immune exposures, relying instead on TCR beta sequences and their occurrence across donors. In an earlier analysis of 500 to 650 of the donors, high-throughput TCR beta sequencing was used to judge whether each TCR beta V gene segment behaved as functional or pseudogenic. Donor age, sex, ethnicity and CMV serostatus were compiled alongside the repertoire data. Genome-wide SNP genotypes for about 60% of the 666 donors were used in a later genetic analysis, which treated that subset as a discovery cohort. All discovery cohort repertoires had been generated using a single sequencing platform. Both class I and class II loci were covered by HLA typing, at four-digit resolution. Typing coverage varied by locus: 629-630 donors for A, B, C, DRB1 and DQB1; some 520 for DQA1; around 610 for DPA1; roughly 450 for DPB1. Several DR-DQ haplotypes were treated as single units for association and clustering because of strong linkage in the cohort. Among 398 genotyped donors of the cohort, an average of about 240,000 unique TCR beta nucleotide sequences were sequenced per donor, approximately 20% of them non-productive.

On this clone itself: The specificity of this receptor is unknown. Base qualities are missing; no much larger clone stands one base away.

Here is what the overall study found, with its caveats: Several of the top co-occurrence clusters appeared to be linked to parvovirus B19, influenza, CMV and Epstein-Barr virus, according to a later analysis. In a later analysis, HLA-associated TCR beta chains showed more clonal expansion and lower generation probabilities than non-associated chains that were equally common. Immune exposure information for the cohort was limited to CMV serostatus. In the study, some 160 TCR beta chains were listed as associated with cytomegalovirus. According to a later genetic analysis, donors in an Asian-associated ancestry cluster had fewer N-insertions in productive TCRs than the roughly 670-donor mean. An earlier analysis of 587 of the donors showed that most TCR beta V segments appeared in productive rearrangements either about 90% or about 30% of the time, which broadly matched IMGT annotations. Most CMV-associated TCR beta chains appeared to be HLA-restricted in a later analysis, and the HLA associations seemed to be driven largely by CMV exposure. Some IMGT-functional V segments, including TRBV6-2 and TRBV6-3, could not be told apart with the 87-base-pair reads, so those segments were excluded. A cluster of highly shared sequence variants was judged likely to represent a technical artifact of the sequencing pipeline. In vitro tests confirmed that a few of the cytomegalovirus-associated TCR beta chains recognize cytomegalovirus antigens. Sequencing depth was assumed to be roughly uniform across donors in the presence/absence analyses, though that assumption may not hold. An association between a missense DCLRE1C variant and V-gene and J-gene trimming of TCR beta chains was found in a later genetic analysis and replicated in an independent cohort. Correlated functional status among segregating V segments might be attributable to linkage disequilibrium, but an unknown experimental factor could not be ruled out. The classifier was reported to diagnose cytomegalovirus status with high specificity and sensitivity in both the original cohort and the validation cohort. Most TCR sequences were seen in very few donors, while some public TCRs were found in many individuals. This cohort had only TCR beta chains sequenced, and the lack of alpha or paired-chain data limited which features could be detected. When HLA alleles, especially DR and DQ, strongly co-occurred, TCR associations were difficult to assign to individual alleles. A later analysis associated roughly 17,000 TCR beta sequences with specific HLA alleles at a false discovery rate of 0.05. A further reported finding was that TCR beta sequences accurately predicted the HLA-A and HLA-B alleles for most subjects in the first cohort. Because HLA typing was missing for some donors at each locus, association tests included only the typed subset. According to the authors, the approach could potentially be generalized to other disease states and immunological phenotypes. Some 15 rarely observed V segments, including chromosome 9 orphons, were excluded from the earlier analysis of a few hundred of the donors because counts were too low. A later analysis found that TCR association rates varied across HLA loci, with DRB1 alleles showing the most associated TCRs and HLA-C alleles the fewest.

The CDR3 measures 13 amino acids from cysteine to phenylalanine. CDR3 DNA is the only sequence kept; it has 39 bases, read in frame from the first base. From the germline V gene, CDR1 is SNHLY and CDR2 is FYNNEI. V is clipped by 10 bases and J by 2 bases, and the sequence between their germline boundaries is 12 bases long. Library preparation was by the immunoSEQ multiplex PCR assay. For the multiplex PCR, a mixture combining 60 forward primers for TCR Vbeta segments and 13 reverse primers for TCR Jbeta segments was used. The CDR3 region of rearranged TCR beta genes was amplified from genomic DNA with a multiplex PCR assay. On the Illumina HiSeq System, the amplified TCR beta libraries were sequenced as 87-base-pair reads. In the authors' own workflow: In a later analysis, 80 million or so unique TCR beta chains were counted across the roughly 670 repertoires, and roughly 11 million of these chains were shared by at least two donors. A nearest-neighbor algorithm error-corrected the raw reads and collapsed the reads into unique sequences, merging closely related sequences to remove PCR and sequencing errors. CDR3 sequences were aligned to IMGT reference sequences to assign V, D and J gene segments. For a sequence to be retained, a match of at least six nucleotides was required to both a V gene segment and a J gene segment. A rearrangement was called productive if the CDR3 had no stop codons and remained in frame with V and J, and every other rearrangement was called non-productive. CDR3 was defined according to IMGT convention as the region running from the second conserved V-encoded cysteine to the conserved J-encoded phenylalanine. Sequences without an unambiguous match to a single V gene segment were excluded from the earlier analysis of approximately 600 of the donors. In an earlier analysis of 587 of the donors, V segments were called functional above 56.7% productive rearrangements and were called segregating when the between-donor standard deviation exceeded 5%. A statistical classification framework was developed to diagnose cytomegalovirus status using the catalog of TCR beta chain sequences. A later analysis assigned V and J genes by comparing TCR nucleotide sequences with IMGT/GENE-DB human TR gene sequences. Using the TCRdist pipeline, a later analysis assigned CDR3 sequences along with most-parsimonious VDJ recombination scenarios. In a later analysis, each TCR beta chain was defined by its CDR3 amino acid sequence together with its V-gene family, and reads lacking a unique V-gene family were excluded. A later analysis removed 550 to 650 highly shared, low-generation-probability nucleotide sequences to deal with suspected cross-contamination and a sequencing artifact. In a later analysis, a clonal expansion index was calculated for each public chain from normalized within-repertoire ranks of inferred template counts. In a later analysis, generation probabilities were computed with a VDJ recombination model fitted to out-of-frame rearrangements, and the resulting probabilities were checked against IGoR. In a later analysis, TCR-TCR, TCR-HLA and TCR-CMV co-occurrence was scored with hypergeometric tests, and a repertoire-size bias correction was applied to TCR pairs. A later analysis estimated false discovery rates by permuting HLA or CMV assignments 20 times. In a later analysis, co-occurring TCRs were grouped with DBSCAN, and TCRdist sequence similarity was added when clustering was performed within HLA-allele-positive subsets. Repertoires with fewer than 30,000 or more than 120,000 public chains, plus five repertoires with anomalous nucleotide sharing, were excluded from co-occurrence clustering. Not all clones reach the TCRdb copy of this immuneACCESS table, which keeps in-frame sequences only. Checked studies attribute under half of the gap to unresolved V genes and leave the rest unexplained. V, J and clone size derive from that table, while D and trimming were established from the DNA sequence. This sample is represented by about 110,000 clones; roughly 80% of them were singletons. The top ten clonotypes cover about 2.3% of the sample.

The cohort consisted of 650 to 700 healthy bone marrow donors. All cohort members were sampled while nominally healthy, although unrecorded immune exposures were likely present. The donor tested CMV seronegative, placing the donor among the 350 to 400 seronegative members of the cohort. A peripheral blood sample was collected from each donor, and TCR beta sequencing was performed on peripheral blood mononuclear cells. Genomic DNA extraction from the blood cell samples was performed with the Qiagen DNeasy Blood Extraction Kit. The sample was PBMCs. The V and J genes are TRBV2 and TRBJ2-1, with a tentative D gene TRBD2 over 5 matching bases. This TCR came from a man aged 30 to 45 in good health and CMV-seronegative. CDR3 protein: CAMILGTYNEQFF. The DNA sequence reads TGTGCCATGATACTCGGGACCTACAATGAGCAGTTCTTC.